This TCR beta chain was sequenced in a study of cytomegalovirus exposure and HLA in healthy donors. Study information: Most genotyped donors, about 81% of more than 300, had Caucasian-associated genetic ancestry. Study-wide points: It was taken for granted in presence/absence analyses that sequencing depth across donors was roughly uniform.

In the case of this clone: Its antigen is unidentified.

In the PCR, 60 Vbeta and 13 Jbeta primers were used. This table comes from immunoSEQ multiplex PCR, and its TCRdb copy is limited to in-frame clones, with some not included. The data show 130,000 or so clones, 88% seen once. The CDR3 extends over 13 amino acids. The germline V and J ends were trimmed by 7 bases and 5 bases, with 12 bases remaining between them. The germline V gene encodes CDR1 ENHRY and CDR2 SYGVKD. V usage is TRBV10-3 and J usage is TRBJ2-1; possibly TRBD1 for D (5 bases). The sequence derives from a woman aged 40 to 49 in good health and CMV-seronegative. Material for sequencing was PBMCs. The CDR3 DNA reads TGTGCCATCACCGGCCAGGGTAACAATGAGCAGTTCTTC. Its protein is CAITGQGNNEQFF.